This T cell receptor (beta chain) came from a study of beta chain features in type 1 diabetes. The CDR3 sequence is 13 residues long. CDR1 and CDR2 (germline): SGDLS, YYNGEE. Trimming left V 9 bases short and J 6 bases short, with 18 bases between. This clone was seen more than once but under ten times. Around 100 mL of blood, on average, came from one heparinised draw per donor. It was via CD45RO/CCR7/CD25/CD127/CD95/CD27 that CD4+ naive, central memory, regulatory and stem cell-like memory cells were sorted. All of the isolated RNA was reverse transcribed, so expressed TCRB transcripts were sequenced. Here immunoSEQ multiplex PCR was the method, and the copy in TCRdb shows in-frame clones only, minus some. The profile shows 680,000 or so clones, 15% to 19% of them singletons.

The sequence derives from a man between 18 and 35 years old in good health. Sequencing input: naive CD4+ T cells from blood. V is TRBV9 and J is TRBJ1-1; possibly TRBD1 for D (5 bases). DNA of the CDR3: TGTGCCACCTCGGTGGGGGTCGAGGCTGAAGCTTTCTTT. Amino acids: CATSVGVEAEAFF.